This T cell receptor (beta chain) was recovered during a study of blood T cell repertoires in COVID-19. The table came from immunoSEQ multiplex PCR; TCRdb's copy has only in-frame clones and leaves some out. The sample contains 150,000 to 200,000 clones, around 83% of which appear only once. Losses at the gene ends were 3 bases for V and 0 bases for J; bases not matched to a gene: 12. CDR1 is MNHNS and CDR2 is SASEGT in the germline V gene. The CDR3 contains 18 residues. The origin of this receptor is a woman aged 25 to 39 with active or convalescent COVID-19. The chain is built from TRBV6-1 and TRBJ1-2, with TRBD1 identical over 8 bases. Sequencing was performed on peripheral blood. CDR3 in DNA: TGTGCCAGCAGTGACATTTTCGGGACAGGAGCGACTAACTATGGCTACACCTTC. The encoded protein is CASSDIFGTGATNYGYTF.